This T cell receptor (beta chain) was captured by sequencing in a study of T cells in Graves' hyperthyroidism and ophthalmopathy. RNA transcripts yielded amplified TCR beta CDR3 regions. Carried out on the TCR CDR3, a first-round RT-PCR used the HTBI primer set. Each CDR3 protein gets one entry after TCRdb re-called the multiplex PCR reads with MiXCR. The sample lists approximately 350,000 distinct CDR3 sequences; about 16% were seen once. The CDR3 totals 16 residues. CDR1 is KGHSH and CDR2 is LQKENI in the germline V gene. V shed 2 bases and J shed 3 bases, with 16 bases lying between them. The origin of this receptor is an older woman with Graves' ophthalmopathy. Sequenced sample: blood. The gene calls are TRBV18 and TRBJ1-2; D perhaps matches TRBD1 (5 bases). CDR3 nucleotide sequence: TGTGCCAGCTCACCAATTCTGGGGCGGTATGACTATGGCTACACCTTC. This codes for CASSPILGRYDYGYTF.